A single sample gave rise to the 6 T cell receptor beta chains below, sequenced in a study of T cells after yellow fever vaccination. TCRdb processed the 5' RACE reads anew with MiXCR; each CDR3 protein has one entry. Here the sample spans 340,000 or so distinct CDR3 sequences, 12% being singletons. The specimen comprised CD4+ T cells sorted from PBMCs, sampled 15 days after the yellow fever booster vaccination. The source is a man aged 18 to 35 who received the YFV17D yellow fever vaccine.

This chain links TRBV6-6 with TRBJ2-7; perhaps TRBD1 as D (5 bases). V was clipped by 2 bases and J by 7 bases, with 18 bases between them. CDR3 length equals 15 residues. Germline V CDR1 and CDR2: MNHNY, SVGAGI (reference sequence). Written as DNA, the CDR3 is TGTGCCAGCAGTTACAGTCTCGCCCCCCACAGGGAGCAGTACGTC. Protein sequence: CASSYSLAPHREQYV.

The J gene is TRBJ1-2, the V gene TRBV25-1; perhaps TRBD1 as D (5 bases). The CDR3 length is 15 residues. CDR1 MGHDK and CDR2 SYGVNS come from the germline V gene. V lost 3 bases and J 4 bases, leaving 15 bases between the germline ends. The CDR3 nucleotides read TGTGCCAGCAGTGATCCTGGACACGGGAGCTATGGCTACACCTTC. As protein: CASSDPGHGSYGYTF.

This clonotype was detected a few times. The chain recombines TRBV6-1 with TRBJ1-1; D gene ambiguous. CDR1 MNHNS and CDR2 SASEGT come from the germline V gene. The CDR3 runs 13 residues. V was shortened by 3 bases and J by 1 base, with 6 bases between the two germline ends. The DNA for the CDR3 is TGTGCCAGCAGTGACAGGTGGAACACTGAAGCTTTCTTT. Its protein product is CASSDRWNTEAFF.

This clonotype showed up many times. The chain carries TRBV7-2 and TRBJ2-3; 11 positions agree with TRBD1. Trimming removed 5 bases from V and 4 bases from J; junction bases left unmatched: 5. Germline V gene data show CDR1 as SGHTA and CDR2 as FQGNSA. The CDR3 has 15 residues. CDR3: CASSRRDRGADTQYF. CDR3 sequence (DNA): TGTGCCAGCAGCCGCCGGGACAGGGGGGCAGATACGCAGTATTTT.

This clonotype was counted between two and nine times. The chain uses TRBV12-3 or TRBV12-4 and TRBJ2-2; TRBD1 matches 9 bases. Trimming at V came to 3 bases and at J to 6 bases, leaving 11 bases not matched to a gene. CDR3 length: 17 residues. The chain's CDR3 is CASSFPAGTGMSGELFF. CDR3 bases: TGTGCCAGCAGTTTCCCCGCCGGGACAGGGATGTCCGGGGAGCTGTTTTTT.

This chain connects TRBV6-6 to TRBJ2-2; D is unresolved. CDR3 size: 12 residues. Germline CDR1 MNHNY, CDR2 SVGAGI (reference sequence). Between the trimmed V and J ends, which lost 0 bases and 15 bases, there was a span of 11 bases. CDR3 coding DNA: TGTGCCAGCAGTTACTCGCCTAGGGCGTTGTTTTTT. It is translated as CASSYSPRALFF.